This T cell receptor (beta chain) originates from a study of T-cell reconstitution after alpha-beta-depleted transplantation in children. Study-level findings and limits: T-cell counts and diversity at one year following transplant were attributed mainly to newly produced T cells. Several hundred graft clones that had expanded were reportedly the source of alpha-beta T cells about two months after transplant.

This CDR3 comprises 14 residues. From germline, CDR1 is DFQATT and CDR2 SNEGSKA (reference sequence). The J segment lost 0 bases and the V segment lost 1 base, leaving 2 bases of the junction unmatched. Unique molecular identifiers featured in how the TCRbeta library was prepared. Using its own MiXCR run on the PCR reads, TCRdb lists one record per CDR3 protein. The sample gives 85,000 to 120,000 distinct CDR3 sequences, roughly 7.1% of which show up once; about 15% is in the top ten. The sample holds a few counts of this clonotype. The target antigen is unknown. The V gene is TRBV20-1, the J gene TRBJ2-7, with 8 bases identical to TRBD2. The TCR comes from a boy aged 2 to 10 with acute lymphoblastic leukemia, due to receive a stem cell transplant. Here the sequenced sample was PBMCs, taken before TCRalphabeta/CD19-depleted stem cell transplant. The CDR3 region has the DNA TGCAGTGCTAGAGCCAGCGGGGGCTCCTACGAGCAGTACTTC. Encoded protein: CSARASGGSYEQYF.